These 3 T cell receptor beta chains came from one sample sequenced in a study of memory B cells and T cells in multiple sclerosis. The antigens of these receptors remain unknown. After stimulus-free culture, autoproliferating CFSE-dim and non-proliferating CFSE-high T cells were sequenced separately. Some 50 million CFSE-labeled PBMCs were cultured around seven days unstimulated, then replicate wells were pooled. Profiling relied on immunoSEQ multiplex PCR, and the TCRdb table lists in-frame clones only, not all of them. The table records under 50,000 clones, more than 65% of them present only once. Sequencing used PBMCs from blood kept in culture. These receptors came from a human donor with multiple sclerosis.

The rearrangement joins TRBV6-5 to TRBJ1-2, with TRBD1 matching 8 bases. Germline V gene data show CDR1 as MNHEY and CDR2 as SVGAGI. There are 14 residues in the CDR3. The V segment lost 8 bases and the J segment 8 bases; nucleotides outside the gene matches: 13. CDR3 amino acids: CASGFRGPGVGYTF. The CDR3 DNA follows: TGTGCCAGCGGCTTCAGGGGGCCCGGTGTGGGCTACACCTTC.

The chain is built from TRBV5-5 and TRBJ1-5, with TRBD1 matching 10 bases. Germline CDR1 SGHKS, CDR2 YYEKEE (reference sequence). The J segment lost 1 base and the V segment lost 4 bases, leaving 8 bases of the junction unmatched. The CDR3 is 17 residues long. The DNA of the CDR3 is TGTGCCAGCAGCCGAAGGGGGGGACAGGGGAGCAATCAGCCCCAGCATTTT. As protein: CASSRRGGQGSNQPQHF.

The V and J genes are TRBV5-1 and TRBJ1-4, with TRBD1 identical over 8 bases. Germline CDR1 SGHRS, CDR2 YFSETQ. There are 16 residues in the CDR3. The junction had 8 bases not matched to a gene; V was cut back by 0 bases and J by 7 bases. This CDR3 is CASSLAAGGASEKLFF. The CDR3 coding sequence is TGCGCCAGCAGCTTGGCGGCAGGGGGCGCGTCTGAAAAACTGTTTTTT.